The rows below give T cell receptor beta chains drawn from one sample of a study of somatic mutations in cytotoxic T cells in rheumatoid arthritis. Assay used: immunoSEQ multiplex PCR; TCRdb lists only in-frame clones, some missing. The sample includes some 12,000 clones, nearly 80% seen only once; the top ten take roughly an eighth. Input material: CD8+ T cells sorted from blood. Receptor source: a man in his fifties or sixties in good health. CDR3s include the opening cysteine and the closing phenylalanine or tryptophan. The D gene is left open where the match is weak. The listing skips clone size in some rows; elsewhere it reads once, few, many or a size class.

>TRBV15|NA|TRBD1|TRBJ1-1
CATSRGRQGTTEAFF
TGTGCCACCAGCAGGGGCCGACAGGGAACCACTGAAGCTTTCTTT
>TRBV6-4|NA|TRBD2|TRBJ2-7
CASSDGGGQEQYF
TGTGCCAGCAGTGACGGGGGAGGGCAAGAGCAGTACTTC
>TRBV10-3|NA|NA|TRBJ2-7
CAINERVSYEQYF
TGTGCCATCAATGAAAGGGTATCTTACGAGCAGTACTTC
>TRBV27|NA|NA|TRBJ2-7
CASSWTLPYEQYF
TGTGCCAGCAGTTGGACTTTGCCCTACGAGCAGTACTTC
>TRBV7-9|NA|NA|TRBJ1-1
CASSLERRNTEAFF
TGTGCCAGCAGCTTAGAAAGACGGAACACTGAAGCTTTCTTT
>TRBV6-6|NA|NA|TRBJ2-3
CASKEGTDTQYF
TGTGCCAGCAAGGAGGGGACAGATACGCAGTATTTT
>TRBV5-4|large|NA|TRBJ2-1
CAVTLLGDEQFF
TGTGCCGTCACCCTGCTGGGCGATGAGCAGTTCTTC
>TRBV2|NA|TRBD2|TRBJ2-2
CASSGPSAGGNTGELFF
TGTGCCAGCAGTGGTCCCTCGGCGGGGGGAAACACCGGGGAGCTGTTTTTT
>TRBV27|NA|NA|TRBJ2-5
CASSLSGGSQTQYF
TGTGCCAGCAGTTTATCAGGGGGAAGTCAGACCCAGTACTTC
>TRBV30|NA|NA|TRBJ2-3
CAWSRGDTQYF
TGTGCCTGGAGTCGGGGGGATACGCAGTATTTT
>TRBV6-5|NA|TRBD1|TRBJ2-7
CASTPPGQGDEQYF
TGTGCCAGCACCCCCCCGGGACAGGGCGACGAGCAGTACTTC
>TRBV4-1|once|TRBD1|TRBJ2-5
CASSQDRGLQETQYF
TGCGCCAGCAGCCAAGATAGGGGGCTCCAAGAGACCCAGTACTTC
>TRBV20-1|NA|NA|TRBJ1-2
CSLNYGYTF
TGCAGTTTAAACTATGGCTACACCTTC
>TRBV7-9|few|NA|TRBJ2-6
CASSMPMEAGANVLTF
TGTGCCAGCAGCATGCCAATGGAAGCTGGGGCCAACGTCCTGACTTTC
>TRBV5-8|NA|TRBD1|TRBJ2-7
CASSLQGFLYEQYF
TGTGCCAGCAGCTTACAGGGGTTTCTCTACGAGCAGTACTTC
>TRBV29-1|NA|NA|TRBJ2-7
CSVEGEAEQYF
TGCAGCGTTGAAGGGGAGGCCGAGCAGTACTTC
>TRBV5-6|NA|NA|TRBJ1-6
CASSFGQPNSPLHF
TGTGCCAGCAGCTTCGGACAGCCCAATTCACCCCTCCACTTT
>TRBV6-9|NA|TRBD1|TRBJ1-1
CASSSPRQGEIFGEAFF
TGTGCCAGCAGTTCCCCGCGACAGGGGGAAATATTCGGTGAAGCTTTCTTT
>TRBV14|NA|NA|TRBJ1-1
CASSQESVRTEAFF
TGTGCCAGCAGCCAAGAAAGCGTAAGGACAGAAGCTTTCTTT
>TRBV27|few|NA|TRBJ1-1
CASSLVAGLTEAFF
TGTGCCAGCAGTTTAGTGGCAGGACTGACTGAAGCTTTCTTT
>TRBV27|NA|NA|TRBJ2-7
CASSLGGASAYEQYF
TGTGCCAGCAGTTTGGGTGGGGCTAGTGCCTACGAGCAGTACTTC
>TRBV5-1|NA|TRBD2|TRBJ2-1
CASSSAGGYNEQFF
TGCGCCAGCAGCTCGGCGGGGGGTTACAATGAGCAGTTCTTC
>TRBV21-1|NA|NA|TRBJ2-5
CASSKEKGERLADTTDPAETQYF
TGTGCCAGCAGCAAAGAGAAAGGGGAAAGACTAGCGGACACAACGGACCCTGCGGAGACCCAGTACTTC
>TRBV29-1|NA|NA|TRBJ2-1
CSVEGVQGSSSYNEQFF
TGCAGCGTTGAGGGGGTACAGGGCTCAAGCTCCTACAATGAGCAGTTCTTC
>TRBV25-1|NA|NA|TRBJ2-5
CASGQETQYF
TGTGCCAGCGGACAAGAGACCCAGTACTTC
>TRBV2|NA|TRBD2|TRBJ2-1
CASRGTSGSYNEQFF
TGTGCCAGCAGAGGGACTAGCGGGAGTTACAATGAGCAGTTCTTC
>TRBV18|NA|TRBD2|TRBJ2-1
CASSPPGTGLAGEQFF
TGTGCCAGCTCACCACCCGGGACGGGACTAGCGGGGGAGCAGTTCTTC
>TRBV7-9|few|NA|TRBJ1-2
CASSYPGQANYGYTF
TGTGCCAGCAGCTATCCGGGACAAGCTAACTATGGCTACACCTTC
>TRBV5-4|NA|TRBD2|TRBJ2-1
CASSLNGGGAPDEQFF
TGTGCCAGCAGCTTGAATGGCGGGGGGGCCCCCGATGAGCAGTTCTTC
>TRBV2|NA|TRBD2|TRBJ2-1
CASSGSLSGDTYYNEQFF
TGTGCCAGCAGTGGAAGTCTTAGCGGGGACACATATTACAATGAGCAGTTCTTC
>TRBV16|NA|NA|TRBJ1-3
CASSRRGGARSGNTIYF
TGTGCCAGCAGCCGGAGGGGCGGAGCCCGATCTGGAAACACCATATATTTT
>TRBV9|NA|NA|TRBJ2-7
CASSVGGDFSSYEQYF
TGTGCCAGCAGCGTAGGGGGGGACTTCAGCTCCTACGAGCAGTACTTC
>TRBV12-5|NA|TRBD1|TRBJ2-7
CASGFSPGTGASEQYF
TGTGCTAGTGGTTTTTCTCCCGGGACAGGTGCCTCCGAGCAGTACTTC
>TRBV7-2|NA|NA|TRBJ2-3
CASSYEKAYTDTQYF
TGTGCCAGCAGTTACGAAAAGGCCTACACAGATACGCAGTATTTT